These 9 T cell receptor beta chains originate from one sample sequenced in a study of control samples from healthy donors and cancer patients. The assay was immunoSEQ multiplex PCR, and TCRdb's table has in-frame clones only and misses some. The sample lists some 71,000 clones; 89% were seen once. Sequencing was performed on PBMCs. These receptors all come from a man in his sixties with lung cancer.

DNA of the CDR3: TGTGCCAGCTCACCGCGACAGGGGGCTAATGAAAAACTGTTTTTT. The encoded protein is CASSPRQGANEKLFF. The rearrangement links TRBV18 to TRBJ1-4; the match to TRBD1 covers 9 bases. Germline assignment: CDR1 KGHSH and CDR2 LQKENI. The CDR3 runs to 15 residues. V trimming: 3 bases; J trimming: 3 bases; junction bases outside the gene matches: 2.

The sample holds one count of this clone. The chain has TRBV7-7 and TRBJ2-3, with 7 nucleotides matching TRBD1. Germline lookup yields CDR1 SSHAT and CDR2 FNYEAQ (reference sequence). The CDR3 is 15 amino acids. After removal of 5 bases from V and 4 bases from J, the junction contained 9 bases not matched to a gene. The DNA of the CDR3 is TGTGCCAGCAGCCCTACAGGGGACGCGGCAGATACGCAGTATTTT. It translates to CASSPTGDAADTQYF. The full variable domain, with the rest looked up from reference TRBV7-7 and TRBJ2-3, is GAGVSQSPRYKVTKRGQDVTLRCDPISSHATLYWYQQALGQGPEFLTYFNYEAQPDKSGLPSDRFSAERPEGSISTLTIQRTEQRDSAMYRCASSPTGDAADTQYFGPGTRLTVL.

This rearrangement joins TRBV7-3 to TRBJ2-1; D is uncertain. The CDR3 covers 13 residues. The germline V and J ends were trimmed by 1 base and 5 bases, with 6 bases remaining between them. Per germline, CDR1 SGHTA and CDR2 FQGTGA. CDR3 residues: CASSLRPDNEQFF. Here the CDR3 DNA reads TGTGCCAGCAGCTTAAGGCCCGACAATGAGCAGTTCTTC.

The chain uses TRBV12-3 or TRBV12-4 and TRBJ1-6; no reliable D call. The ends were cut back, 7 bases at V and 10 bases at J, with 14 bases in the middle. The CDR3 sequence is 13 residues long. CDR3 DNA: TGTGCCAGCACCTCGGATGGAGGGTCACCCCTCCACTTT. The encoded protein is CASTSDGGSPLHF.

The chain has TRBV7-2 and TRBJ1-4; 10 nucleotides agree with TRBD1. CDR1 is SGHTA, CDR2 FQGNSA, per germline. V gave up 5 bases and J gave up 7 bases; unmatched junction bases: 13. The CDR3 is made up of 17 amino acids. As DNA, the CDR3 is TGTGCCAGCAGCCACCGGGACAGGGGATTAAGAGGTGAAAAACTGTTTTTT. It is translated as CASSHRDRGLRGEKLFF.

The chain employs TRBV7-2 and TRBJ1-3; maybe TRBD1 (5 bases). Germline CDR1 reads SGHTA; CDR2 reads FQGNSA. The CDR3 spans 19 residues. Trimming shortened V by 1 base and J by 0 bases, and 19 bases separated the two germline ends. For the CDR3, the DNA is TGTGCCAGCAGCTTAGACGAATATGGTGCAGGGCTCTCTGGAAACACCATATATTTT. This gives the protein CASSLDEYGAGLSGNTIYF.

The chain recombines TRBV30 with TRBJ1-5, with D perhaps matching TRBD1 (5 bases). The V end was cut by 0 bases, the J end by 6 bases, with 15 bases between. Germline assignment: CDR1 GTSNPN and CDR2 SVGIG (reference sequence). The CDR3 is 15 residues long. The CDR3 loop is CAWSVGVAGTQPQHF. CDR3 coding DNA: TGTGCCTGGAGTGTCGGGGTGGCAGGGACTCAGCCCCAGCATTTT.

The chain combines TRBV12-5 with TRBJ1-1; possible D gene TRBD1, 6 bases. There are 14 residues in the CDR3. Looked up from germline, CDR1 is LGHNT and CDR2 is FRNRAP. With 5 bases removed from V and 0 bases from J, the gap between germline ends came to 10 bases. CDR3: CASGPGHLNTEAFF. In nucleotides, the CDR3 is TGTGCTAGTGGTCCGGGACATTTGAACACTGAAGCTTTCTTT.

CDR3 coding DNA: TGTGCCACCAGTCTAGGATCCTATGGCTACACCTTC. Protein product: CATSLGSYGYTF. The genes are TRBV24-1 and TRBJ1-2, with D uncertain. This CDR3 has 12 residues. V dropped 6 bases and J dropped 4 bases, with 8 bases sitting between them. Germline CDR1 and CDR2: KGHDR and SFDVKD.